The source of this T cell receptor beta chain is a study of human versus mouse CDR3 diversity and MHC coevolution. Study findings and constraints: By iCHAO1, human TCR beta clonotypes numbered approximately 1.6 million, the most.

This CDR3 is built from 11 residues. Between the trimmed V and J ends, which lost 6 bases and 5 bases, there was a span of 7 bases. Germline CDR1 is SQVTM and CDR2 is ANQGSEA. On this clone itself: Its antigen is not identified.

Clones were sequenced by immunoSEQ multiplex PCR, and TCRdb holds only the in-frame ones, with some missing. The sample carries approximately 81,000 clones, roughly 95% recorded once. The V gene is TRBV29-1, the J gene TRBJ1-4; D gene unclear. This receptor was taken from a person between 25 and 75 years old in good health. The material sequenced was naive CD4+ T cells from blood. Noted subset: CD45RO-negative CD62L-positive naive CD4 T cells. The CDR3 is CSVRSNEKLFF. The CDR3 bases are TGCAGCGTACGGTCGAATGAAAAACTGTTTTTT.